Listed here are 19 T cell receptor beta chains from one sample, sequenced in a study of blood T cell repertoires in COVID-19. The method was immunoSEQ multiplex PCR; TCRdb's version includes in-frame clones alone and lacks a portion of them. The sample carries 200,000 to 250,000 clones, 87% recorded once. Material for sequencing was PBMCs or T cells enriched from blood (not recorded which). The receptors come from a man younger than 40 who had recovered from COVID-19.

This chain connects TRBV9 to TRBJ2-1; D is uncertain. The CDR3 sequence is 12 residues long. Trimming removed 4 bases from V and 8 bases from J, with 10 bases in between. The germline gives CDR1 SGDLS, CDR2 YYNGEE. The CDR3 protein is CASSLSTDEQFF. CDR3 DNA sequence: TGTGCCAGCAGCCTCAGCACAGATGAGCAGTTCTTC.

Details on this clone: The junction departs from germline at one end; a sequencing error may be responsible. CDR3: CASSFRTGGSGPLSF. CDR3 sequence (DNA): TGTGCCAGCAGCTTCAGGACAGGGGGCTCGGGGCCTCTCTCTTTT. This sequence joins TRBV5-6 and TRBJ2-3; 11 nucleotides line up with TRBD1. CDR1 is SGHDT, CDR2 YYEEEE, per germline. The CDR3 sequence is 15 residues long.

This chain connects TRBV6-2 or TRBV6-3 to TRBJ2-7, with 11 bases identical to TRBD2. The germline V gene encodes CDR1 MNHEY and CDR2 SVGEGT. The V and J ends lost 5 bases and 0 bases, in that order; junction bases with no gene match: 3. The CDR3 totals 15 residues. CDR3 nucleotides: TGTGCCAGCAGTGTCACTAGCGGGGGCTCCTACGAGCAGTACTTC. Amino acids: CASSVTSGGSYEQYF.

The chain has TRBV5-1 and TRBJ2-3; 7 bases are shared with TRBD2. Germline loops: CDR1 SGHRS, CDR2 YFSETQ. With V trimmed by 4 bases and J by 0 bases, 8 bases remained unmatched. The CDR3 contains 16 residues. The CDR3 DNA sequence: TGCGCCAGCAGCCTCCCTAGCGGCGGAAGCACAGATACGCAGTATTTT. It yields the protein CASSLPSGGSTDTQYF.

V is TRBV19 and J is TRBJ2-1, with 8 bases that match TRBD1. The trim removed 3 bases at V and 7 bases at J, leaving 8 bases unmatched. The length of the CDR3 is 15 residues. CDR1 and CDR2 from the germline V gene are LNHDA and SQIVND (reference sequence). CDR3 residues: CASSMLDRDENEQFF. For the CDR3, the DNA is TGTGCCAGTAGTATGTTGGACAGGGATGAAAATGAGCAGTTCTTC. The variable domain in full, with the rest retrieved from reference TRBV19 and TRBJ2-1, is DGGITQSPKYLFRKEGQNVTLSCEQNLNHDAMYWYRQDPGQGLRLIYYSQIVNDFQKGDIAEGYSVSREKKESFPLTVTSAQKNPTAFYLCASSMLDRDENEQFFGPGTRLTVL.

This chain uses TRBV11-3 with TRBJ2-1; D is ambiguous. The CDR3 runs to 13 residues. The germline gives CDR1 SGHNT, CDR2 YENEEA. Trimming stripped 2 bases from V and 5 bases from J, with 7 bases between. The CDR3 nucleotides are TGTGCCAGCAGCTTACGCGGTAACAATGAGCAGTTCTTC. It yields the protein CASSLRGNNEQFF.

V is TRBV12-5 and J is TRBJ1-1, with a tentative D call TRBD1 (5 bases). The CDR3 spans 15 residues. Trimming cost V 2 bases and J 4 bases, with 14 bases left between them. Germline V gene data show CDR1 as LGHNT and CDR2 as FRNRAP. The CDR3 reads CASGLKVGEGTEAFF. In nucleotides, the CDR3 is TGTGCTAGTGGTTTGAAAGTAGGGGAAGGCACTGAAGCTTTCTTT.

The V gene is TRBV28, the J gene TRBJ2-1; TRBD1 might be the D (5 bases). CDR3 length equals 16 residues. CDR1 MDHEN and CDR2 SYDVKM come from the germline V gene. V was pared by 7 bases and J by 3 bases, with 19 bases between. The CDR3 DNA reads TGTGCCAGCACCCCCCTCCCGGTAGGGGTCTACAATGAGCAGTTCTTC. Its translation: CASTPLPVGVYNEQFF.

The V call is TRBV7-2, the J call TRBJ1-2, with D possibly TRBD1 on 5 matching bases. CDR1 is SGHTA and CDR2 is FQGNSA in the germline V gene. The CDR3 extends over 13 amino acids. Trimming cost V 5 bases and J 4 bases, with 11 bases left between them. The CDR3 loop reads CASSKTAPYGYTF. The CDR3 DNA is TGTGCCAGCAGCAAGACAGCTCCCTATGGCTACACCTTC.

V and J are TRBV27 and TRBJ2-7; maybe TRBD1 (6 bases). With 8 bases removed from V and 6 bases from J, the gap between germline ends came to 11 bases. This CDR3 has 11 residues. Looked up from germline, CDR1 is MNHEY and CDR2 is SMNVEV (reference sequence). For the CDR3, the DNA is TGTGCCAGCGGGGAAGGGGGCGAGCAGTACTTC. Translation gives CASGEGGEQYF.

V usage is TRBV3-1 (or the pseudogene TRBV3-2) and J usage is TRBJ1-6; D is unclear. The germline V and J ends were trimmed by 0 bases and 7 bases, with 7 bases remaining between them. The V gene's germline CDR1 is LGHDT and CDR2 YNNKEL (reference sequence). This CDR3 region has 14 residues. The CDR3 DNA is TGTGCCAGCAGCCAAGAAACGAGGAATTCACCCCTCCACTTT. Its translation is CASSQETRNSPLHF.

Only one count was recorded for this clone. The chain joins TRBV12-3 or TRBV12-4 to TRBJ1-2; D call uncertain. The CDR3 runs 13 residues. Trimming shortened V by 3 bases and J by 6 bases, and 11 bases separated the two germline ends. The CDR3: CASSLSEVDGYTF. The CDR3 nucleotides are TGTGCCAGCAGTTTGTCGGAGGTGGATGGCTACACCTTC.

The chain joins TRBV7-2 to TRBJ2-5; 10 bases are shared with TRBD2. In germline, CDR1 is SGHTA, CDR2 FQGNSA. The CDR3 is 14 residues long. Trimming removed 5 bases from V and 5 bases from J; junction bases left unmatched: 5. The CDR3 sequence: CASSQSGRGETQYF. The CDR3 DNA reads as TGTGCCAGCAGCCAAAGCGGGAGGGGGGAGACCCAGTACTTC.

The CDR3 coding sequence is TGTGCCTGGGGAGTATGGACAGGGTCGGGCACCGGGGAGCTGTTTTTT. Translating it yields CAWGVWTGSGTGELFF. The V and J genes are TRBV30 and TRBJ2-2; 8 nucleotides line up with TRBD1. V was clipped by 5 bases and J by 4 bases; unmatched bases: 12. Germline CDR1 GTSNPN, CDR2 SVGIG (reference sequence). This CDR3 comprises 16 residues. The variable domain in full, completed from reference TRBV30 and TRBJ2-2, reads SQTIHQWPATLVQPVGSPLSLECTVEGTSNPNLYWYRQAAGRGLQLLFYSVGIGQISSEVPQNLSASRPQDRQFILSSKKLLLSDSGFYLCAWGVWTGSGTGELFFGEGSRLTVL.

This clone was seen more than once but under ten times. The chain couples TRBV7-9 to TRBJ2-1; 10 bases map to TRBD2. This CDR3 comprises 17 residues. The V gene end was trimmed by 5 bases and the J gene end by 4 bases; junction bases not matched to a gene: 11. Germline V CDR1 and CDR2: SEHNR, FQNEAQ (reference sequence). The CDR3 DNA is TGTGCCAGCAGCCAGAGATTAGCGGGGGGTATATACAATGAGCAGTTCTTC. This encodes CASSQRLAGGIYNEQFF.

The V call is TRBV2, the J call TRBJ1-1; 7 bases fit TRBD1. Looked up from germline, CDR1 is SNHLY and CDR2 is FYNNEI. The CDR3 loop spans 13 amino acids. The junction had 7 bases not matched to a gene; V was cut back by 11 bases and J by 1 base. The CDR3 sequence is CAAHRGRNTEAFF. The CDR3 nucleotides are TGTGCCGCCCACAGGGGAAGGAACACTGAAGCTTTCTTT.

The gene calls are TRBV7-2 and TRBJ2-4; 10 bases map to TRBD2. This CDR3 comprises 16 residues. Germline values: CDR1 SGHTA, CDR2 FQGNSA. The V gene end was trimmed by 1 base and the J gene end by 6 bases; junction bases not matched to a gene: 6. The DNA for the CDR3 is TGTGCCAGCAGCTTAGGGCCCAGCGGGGGGGCAAACATTCAGTACTTC. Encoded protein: CASSLGPSGGANIQYF.

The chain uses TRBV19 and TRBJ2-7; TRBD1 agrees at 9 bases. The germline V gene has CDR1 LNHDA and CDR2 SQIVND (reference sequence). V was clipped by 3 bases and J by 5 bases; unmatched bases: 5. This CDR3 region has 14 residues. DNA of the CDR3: TGTGCCAGTAGTATGAGGACAGGGGTCGACGAGCAGTACTTC. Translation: CASSMRTGVDEQYF.

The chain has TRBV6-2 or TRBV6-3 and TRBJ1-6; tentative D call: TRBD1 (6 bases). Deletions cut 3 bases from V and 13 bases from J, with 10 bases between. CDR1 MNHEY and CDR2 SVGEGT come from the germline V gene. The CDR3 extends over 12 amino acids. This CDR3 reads CASSYGRGPLHF. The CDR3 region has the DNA TGTGCCAGCAGTTATGGAAGGGGGCCCCTCCACTTT.